This T cell receptor (beta chain) was captured in a study of vaccination effects on CD4 cells after COVID-19. Findings of the study overall: Convalescent patients numbered few in the study; early post-infection timepoints were missing entirely.

To note about this clone: What it recognizes is unknown.

CD4+ T cells specific for antigen were expanded with viral peptide pools by the ViraFEST assay before sequencing. Culturing for around ten days preceded CD4+ T cell isolation. No vaccinee had earlier SARS-CoV-2 infection, and nucleocapsid antibodies were negative. Sequencing was performed with immunoSEQ multiplex PCR; in TCRdb, only in-frame clones are kept and a portion is missing. The sample has roughly 65,000 clones, about 72% seen once. The sample consisted of CD4+ T cells from PBMCs cultured with HCoV-NL63 spike peptides, taken before COVID-19 vaccination. This sequence originates from a human donor who received a COVID-19 vaccine.

In DNA form, the CDR3 reads TGTGCCAGCAGCTTAATGCAGGGTGAGACCCAGTACTTC. Encoded protein: CASSLMQGETQYF. The chain recombines TRBV7-2 with TRBJ2-5; D may be TRBD1 (5 bases). Looked up from germline, CDR1 is SGHTA and CDR2 is FQGNSA. With 2 bases removed from V and 5 bases from J, the gap between germline ends came to 9 bases. The CDR3 has 13 amino acids.